This T cell receptor (beta chain) stems from a study of technical replicates of blood from a handful of donors. After removal of 4 bases from V and 6 bases from J, the junction contained 3 bases not matched to a gene. CDR1 is MNHNY, CDR2 SVGAGI, per germline (reference sequence). This CDR3 is 13 amino acids long. Libraries were prepared by immunoSEQ multiplex PCR; TCRdb keeps only in-frame clonotypes and omits some of them. Of about 81,000 clones listed, 90% to 96% are singletons. This rearrangement joins TRBV6-6 to TRBJ2-1; 7 bases align to TRBD1. The clonotype comes from a human donor in good health. Input material: T cells isolated from PBMCs. The CDR3 sequence is CASSSGQVNEQFF. CDR3 coding DNA: TGTGCCAGCAGTTCCGGACAGGTCAATGAGCAGTTCTTC.